The 29 T cell receptor beta chains below all came from one sample that was sequenced in a study of blood T cell repertoires in COVID-19. Assay: immunoSEQ multiplex PCR; the TCRdb copy retains only in-frame clones and omits some. The sample shows around 290,000 clones, 80% to 90% of them seen only once. Sequencing was performed on peripheral blood. The receptor set was obtained from an older woman with COVID-19, enrolled during active disease.

The genes are TRBV7-2 and TRBJ2-7; 9 bases map to TRBD1. The trim removed 5 bases at V and 2 bases at J, leaving 10 bases unmatched. This CDR3 spans 16 amino acids. The germline V gene has CDR1 SGHTA and CDR2 FQGNSA. CDR3 residues: CASSEGAWTGAYEQYF. The CDR3 DNA follows: TGTGCCAGCAGCGAGGGGGCTTGGACAGGGGCCTACGAGCAGTACTTC.

V gene TRBV19 combines with J gene TRBJ2-7, with D tentatively TRBD2 (7 bases). With 6 bases removed from V and 4 bases from J, the gap between germline ends came to 19 bases. The CDR3 totals 15 residues. Germline CDR1 is LNHDA and CDR2 is SQIVND (reference sequence). In nucleotides, the CDR3 is TGTGCCAGTAGCAGGGGAGGGCCTGGGGTTTACGAGCAGTACTTC. Translation gives CASSRGGPGVYEQYF.

The CDR3 region has the DNA TGTGCCAGCAGCGTAGGGACAGCCTACGAGCAGTACTTC. Translated: CASSVGTAYEQYF. The chain carries TRBV5-6 and TRBJ2-7; 7 bases map to TRBD1. V was pared by 4 bases and J by 2 bases, with 3 bases of the junction left unmatched. The germline gives CDR1 SGHDT, CDR2 YYEEEE. This CDR3 has 13 amino acids.

The V call is TRBV2, the J call TRBJ1-6; D ambiguous. The V gene lost 2 bases and the J gene lost 9 bases, with 14 bases spanning the gap. This CDR3 has 15 amino acids. Germline CDR1 SNHLY, CDR2 FYNNEI. In DNA, the CDR3 is TGTGCCAGCAGTGAAAAGGGAGTTTCATTTTCACCCCTCCACTTT. Translating gives CASSEKGVSFSPLHF.

This clone was seen a few times. The gene calls are TRBV24-1 and TRBJ1-2; D uncertain. CDR3 length equals 11 residues. The germline V gene encodes CDR1 KGHDR and CDR2 SFDVKD. V was shortened by 9 bases and J by 3 bases, with 7 bases between the two germline ends. CDR3 sequence: CATRGYYGYTF. The DNA for the CDR3 is TGTGCCACCCGGGGTTACTATGGCTACACCTTC.

This chain links TRBV24-1 with TRBJ2-7; weak D call: TRBD1 (5 bases). Germline CDR1 reads KGHDR; CDR2 reads SFDVKD. V was pared by 4 bases and J by 6 bases, with 15 bases between. The CDR3 runs 14 residues. The CDR3 region is CATSDPGLTGEQYF. In DNA, the CDR3 is TGTGCCACCAGTGACCCAGGGTTGACGGGCGAGCAGTACTTC.

The V gene is TRBV5-1, the J gene TRBJ1-2; 10 bases line up with TRBD1. CDR1 is SGHRS and CDR2 is YFSETQ in the germline V gene. The CDR3 is 14 amino acids. The junction had 4 bases not matched to a gene; V was cut back by 3 bases and J by 5 bases. CDR3 bases: TGCGCCAGCAGCTCGGGGACAGGGGAATATGGCTACACCTTC. This sequence encodes CASSSGTGEYGYTF.

On this clone itself: The same CDR3 can be traced to other DNA sequences in this sample. The chain couples TRBV7-8 to TRBJ1-5; unclear D gene. The CDR3 consists of 13 residues. The V end lost 2 bases, the J end lost 6 bases, and 8 bases lay between the germline ends. Germline values: CDR1 SGHVS, CDR2 FQNEAQ. The CDR3 sequence is CASSLNEVQPQHF. DNA of the CDR3: TGTGCCAGCAGCTTAAATGAGGTTCAGCCCCAGCATTTT.

V and J are TRBV1 and TRBJ1-2; the D call in the table, TRBD1, was not verified against the DNA. TRBV1 has pseudogene status. This CDR3 has 17 amino acids. CDR3 nucleotides: TGCACCAGCAGCCCCCGGACAGGGTGGTACGAATCTAGTGGCTACACCTTC. It yields the protein CTSSPRTGWYESSGYTF.

The V gene is TRBV9, the J gene TRBJ2-7, with 9 bases identical to TRBD1. V shed 0 bases and J 6 bases; nucleotides not matched to a gene: 7. CDR3 length: 15 residues. CDR1 and CDR2 (germline): SGDLS, YYNGEE. In DNA form, the CDR3 reads TGTGCCAGCAGCGTAGGAGGGACAGGGCCCCTCGAGCAGTACTTC. Its protein product is CASSVGGTGPLEQYF.

DNA for the CDR3: TGTGCCAGCAGCCAAGTTTGGGGGGGGCCATACAATGAGCAGTTCTTC. Encoded protein: CASSQVWGGPYNEQFF. The chain has TRBV3-1 (or the pseudogene TRBV3-2) and TRBJ2-1; TRBD2 is a possible D gene (7 bases). This CDR3 has 16 amino acids. The germline gives CDR1 LGHDT, CDR2 YNNKEL (reference sequence). The V gene lost 1 base and the J gene lost 4 bases, with 14 bases spanning the gap.

CDR3 nucleotide sequence: TGTGCCAGCTCACCAAGCACGCCCCGCACAGATACGCAGTATTTT. It codes for CASSPSTPRTDTQYF. The chain carries TRBV18 and TRBJ2-3; D is undetermined. CDR1 KGHSH and CDR2 LQKENI come from the germline V gene. There are 15 residues in the CDR3. V lost 2 bases to trimming and J lost 1 base, with 10 bases between them.

The rearrangement uses TRBV4-2 and TRBJ2-7, with 7 bases matching TRBD1. Germline CDR1 and CDR2: LGHNA and YNFKEQ. The CDR3 sequence is 16 residues long. Trimming removed 4 bases from V and 3 bases from J; junction bases left unmatched: 12. CDR3 sequence: CASSPRAQGQSYEQYF. The CDR3 region has the DNA TGTGCCAGCAGCCCCCGAGCGCAGGGACAGAGCTACGAGCAGTACTTC.

The rearrangement joins TRBV7-8 to TRBJ2-1; D perhaps matches TRBD1 (6 bases). CDR3 length equals 13 residues. Germline lookup yields CDR1 SGHVS and CDR2 FQNEAQ. With 5 bases removed from V and 6 bases from J, the gap between germline ends came to 11 bases. The CDR3 DNA reads TGTGCCAGCAGCCCAGGGGTCTTCAATGAGCAGTTCTTC. This gives the protein CASSPGVFNEQFF.

The chain links TRBV5-4 to TRBJ2-5; maybe TRBD2 (7 bases). V dropped 6 bases and J dropped 0 bases, with 12 bases sitting between them. Germline V gives CDR1 SGHNT, CDR2 YYREEE (reference sequence). The CDR3 spans 14 residues. CDR3 nucleotide sequence: TGTGCCAGCAAAGGGGGGGGCAACCAAGAGACCCAGTACTTC. Protein: CASKGGGNQETQYF.

This clone was seen a few times. The chain is built from TRBV2 and TRBJ2-3; 8 nucleotides agree with TRBD2. The junction had 6 bases not matched to a gene; V was cut back by 7 bases and J by 0 bases. Germline CDR1 SNHLY, CDR2 FYNNEI. The CDR3 loop spans 15 amino acids. In DNA form, the CDR3 reads TGTGCCAGCACGGGGGGGCAAACTAGCACAGATACGCAGTATTTT. Amino acid sequence: CASTGGQTSTDTQYF.

This clone has only a few counts. This chain uses TRBV14 with TRBJ1-2; no reliable D call. From germline, CDR1 is SGHDN and CDR2 FVKESK. The V gene lost 3 bases and the J gene lost 1 base, with 6 bases spanning the gap. This CDR3 contains 13 residues. For the CDR3, the DNA is TGTGCCAGCAGCCACAGCGTTAACTATGGCTACACCTTC. Its protein is CASSHSVNYGYTF.

The rearrangement uses TRBV10-3 and TRBJ2-5; D remains ambiguous. The ends were cut back, 0 bases at V and 2 bases at J, with 7 bases in the middle. This CDR3 region has 14 residues. Germline CDR1 is ENHRY and CDR2 is SYGVKD. The CDR3 protein is CAISESGSQETQYF. CDR3 nucleotides: TGTGCCATCAGTGAGTCGGGCAGTCAAGAGACCCAGTACTTC.

CDR3 DNA: TGCGCCAGCAGCCAGGTGGGGGCCAAAGATACGCAGTATTTT. Its translation is CASSQVGAKDTQYF. The rearrangement links TRBV4-1 to TRBJ2-3; D perhaps matches TRBD1 (6 bases). Germline V gene sequence: CDR1 MGHRA, CDR2 YSYEKL. The CDR3 sequence is 14 residues long. V was shortened by 3 bases and J by 5 bases, with 12 bases between the two germline ends.

V is TRBV7-8 and J is TRBJ1-2; TRBD1 matches 7 bases. Germline trimming cut 5 bases from V and 2 bases from J; bases unmatched to any gene: 2. This CDR3 contains 13 residues. Germline-derived CDR1 and CDR2 are SGHVS and FQNEAQ. The CDR3 is CASSQGGNYGYTF. DNA of the CDR3: TGTGCCAGCAGCCAGGGGGGGAACTATGGCTACACCTTC.

A note on this clone: The CDR3 does not close with the conserved phenylalanine or tryptophan, likely indicating a read error. It is unclear where the CDR3 begins or ends on the DNA, so no DNA is shown, and the CDR3 is as TCRdb lists it. This chain's CDR3 is CARSGRDKIDV. The chain recombines TRBV7-5 with TRBJ1-5; TRBD1, the table's D call, was not compared with the DNA. TRBV7-5 is marked as a pseudogene. 11 amino acids form the CDR3, both terminal residues included.

The gene calls are TRBV5-1 and TRBJ2-7; tentatively, D is TRBD1 (6 bases). V gave up 3 bases and J gave up 3 bases, with 10 bases separating them. This CDR3 is built from 13 residues. Germline V gene sequence: CDR1 SGHRS, CDR2 YFSETQ. The CDR3 coding sequence is TGCGCCAGCAGCTATGGACAGATCTACGAGCAGTACTTC. This codes for CASSYGQIYEQYF.

V usage is TRBV7-2 and J usage is TRBJ2-7, with TRBD1 matching over 11 bases. The CDR3 is made up of 15 amino acids. Germline V gene sequence: CDR1 SGHTA, CDR2 FQGNSA. V dropped 5 bases and J dropped 7; count of bases not matched to a gene: 10. CDR3 protein: CASSHRTGGLGEQYF. The CDR3 coding sequence is TGTGCCAGCAGCCATCGGACAGGGGGCTTGGGGGAGCAGTACTTC.

This sequence joins TRBV5-1 and TRBJ2-2; TRBD2 agrees at 13 bases. Looked up from germline, CDR1 is SGHRS and CDR2 is YFSETQ. The CDR3 is made up of 17 amino acids. V lost 4 bases and J lost 4; bases outside the gene matches: 7. The CDR3 region has the DNA TGCGCCAGCAGCCCTGGGACTAGCGGGGAGGTCACCGGGGAGCTGTTTTTT. Protein product: CASSPGTSGEVTGELFF.

The CDR3 loop reads CASSVQGAQDTEAFF. The CDR3 nucleotides read TGCGCCAGCAGCGTACAGGGGGCGCAGGACACTGAAGCTTTCTTT. The V and J genes are TRBV5-1 and TRBJ1-1; 9 bases fit TRBD1. V gave up 4 bases and J gave up 3 bases; unmatched junction bases: 7. The CDR3 contains 15 residues. CDR1 is SGHRS, CDR2 YFSETQ, per germline.

This chain joins TRBV4-2 and TRBJ1-1; tentatively, D is TRBD1 (5 bases). Trimming stripped 2 bases from V and 7 bases from J, with 14 bases between. The germline gives CDR1 LGHNA, CDR2 YNFKEQ. The CDR3 loop spans 14 amino acids. The CDR3 DNA sequence: TGTGCCAGCAGCCAATTCCCAGACAGCCATGAAGCTTTCTTT. This gives the protein CASSQFPDSHEAFF.

This chain joins TRBV5-6 and TRBJ2-7, with D maybe TRBD2 (5 bases). Germline lookup yields CDR1 SGHDT and CDR2 YYEEEE. Between the trimmed V and J ends, which lost 4 bases and 2 bases, there was a span of 16 bases. The CDR3 covers 15 residues. CDR3: CASSPVGIETYEQYF. CDR3 nucleotide sequence: TGTGCCAGCAGCCCGGTCGGGATAGAGACCTACGAGCAGTACTTC.

The chain recombines TRBV9 with TRBJ1-3; D is uncertain. Trimming cost V 4 bases and J 4 bases, with 9 bases left between them. The CDR3 sequence is 13 residues long. The V gene's germline CDR1 is SGDLS and CDR2 YYNGEE. CDR3 residues: CASSPTFGNTIYF. CDR3 bases: TGTGCCAGCAGCCCGACATTCGGAAACACCATATATTTT.

The rearrangement joins TRBV7-2 to TRBJ1-2; the match to TRBD1 covers 7 bases. The CDR3 sequence is 15 residues long. Trimming removed 1 base from V and 4 bases from J; junction bases left unmatched: 6. Per germline, CDR1 SGHTA and CDR2 FQGNSA. The CDR3 DNA sequence: TGTGCCAGCAGCTTAGTGGCAGGGGGATCCTATGGCTACACCTTC. Translated: CASSLVAGGSYGYTF.